Listed here are 14 T cell receptor beta chains from one sample, sequenced in a study of identical twins. MiXCR, applied by TCRdb to the 5' RACE reads, yields one record per CDR3 protein. The table records just under 650,000 distinct CDR3 sequences, about 7.1% of them present only once. These data were also reused for a study on yellow fever vaccine responses in identical twins.

The material sequenced was PBMCs. The source is a woman between 18 and 30 years old in good health.

This clonotype occurred a few times. The V and J genes are TRBV20-1 and TRBJ2-1; possible D gene TRBD2, 6 bases. Looked up from germline, CDR1 is DFQATT and CDR2 is SNEGSKA (reference sequence). CDR3 length: 13 amino acids. Trimming took off 6 bases at V and 4 bases at J, with 13 bases between the two ends. CDR3 protein: CSAPGDRYNEQFF. As DNA, the CDR3 is TGCAGTGCGCCGGGGGATCGGTACAATGAGCAGTTCTTC.

This clonotype was seen at least ten times. V gene TRBV12-3 or TRBV12-4 combines with J gene TRBJ2-4; D is ambiguous. This CDR3 is built from 15 residues. The V end lost 6 bases, the J end lost 1 base, and 13 bases lay between the germline ends. The CDR3, as DNA: TGTGCCAGCAGACCCAACGACGGGGCCAAAAACATTCAGTACTTC. Amino acid sequence: CASRPNDGAKNIQYF.

This clonotype was observed many times. This chain connects TRBV7-2 to TRBJ2-7, with TRBD1 matching 8 bases. Losses at the gene ends were 8 bases for V and 3 bases for J; bases not matched to a gene: 6. Germline V gene data show CDR1 as SGHTA and CDR2 as FQGNSA. The CDR3 spans 13 residues. The CDR3 here is CASGTGGYYEQYV. The CDR3 coding sequence is TGTGCCAGCGGAACAGGGGGATACTACGAGCAGTACGTC.

DNA of the CDR3: TGTGCCAGCTTCGAGGGGGACTCATCCTACGAGCAGTACTTC. Translating it yields CASFEGDSSYEQYF. V usage is TRBV6-1 and J usage is TRBJ2-7; D tentatively fits TRBD1 or TRBD2 (6 bases each). With 8 bases removed from V and 1 base from J, the gap between germline ends came to 15 bases. From germline, CDR1 is MNHNS and CDR2 SASEGT. The CDR3 spans 14 residues.

This clonotype was observed at least ten times. The V and J genes are TRBV5-1 and TRBJ2-5; a possible D gene is TRBD2 (6 bases). The CDR3 has 13 residues. The V gene's germline CDR1 is SGHRS and CDR2 YFSETQ. V lost 5 bases to trimming and J lost 4 bases, with 12 bases between them. DNA of the CDR3: TGCGCCAGCAGTAAACAGGAGGGAGAGACCCAGTACTTC. This gives the protein CASSKQEGETQYF.

V usage is TRBV20-1 and J usage is TRBJ2-6, with 11 bases aligning to TRBD2. CDR1 and CDR2 (germline): DFQATT, SNEGSKA (reference sequence). This CDR3 comprises 16 residues. With V trimmed by 4 bases and J by 2 bases, 4 bases remained unmatched. CDR3 DNA sequence: TGCAGTGCTAAGACTAGCGGGAAGACTGGGGCCAACGTCCTGACTTTC. This gives the protein CSAKTSGKTGANVLTF.

V gene TRBV6-2 or TRBV6-3 combines with J gene TRBJ2-7, with 7 bases that match TRBD1. Germline V lookup: CDR1 MNHEY, CDR2 SVGEGT. The CDR3 is 18 amino acids. V lost 7 bases to trimming and J lost 0 bases; unmatched junction nucleotides: 18. The DNA of the CDR3 is TGTGCCAGCACCCCTACAGGGGCCCGGGTTTCCTCCTCCTACGAGCAGTACTTC. This gives the protein CASTPTGARVSSSYEQYF.

The chain is built from TRBV4-1 and TRBJ2-7; 9 bases are shared with TRBD2. Per the germline V gene, CDR1 is MGHRA and CDR2 is YSYEKL. V lost 4 bases to trimming and J lost 0 bases; unmatched junction nucleotides: 19. This CDR3 region has 20 residues. As DNA, the CDR3 is TGCGCCAGCAGCCTTCGGGTCGGGACTAGCAGAGGGGGAGCCTCCTACGAGCAGTACGTC. Encoded protein: CASSLRVGTSRGGASYEQYV.

This clonotype came up a few times. This chain joins TRBV28 and TRBJ2-7; 8 bases fit TRBD1. Trimming took 4 bases from V and 0 from J; bases not matched to a gene: 5. From germline, CDR1 is MDHEN and CDR2 SYDVKM. This CDR3 comprises 15 residues. This chain's CDR3 is CASSSTTGGSYEQYV. The CDR3 DNA reads TGTGCCAGCAGTTCCACAACAGGGGGCTCCTACGAGCAGTACGTC.

With regard to this clonotype: One base away lies a much larger clone, so this may be a sequencing read error. J is TRBJ2-3 and V is TRBV20-1; D not certain. The CDR3 extends over 15 amino acids. Germline-derived CDR1 and CDR2 are DFQATT and SNEGSKA (reference sequence). CDR3 residues: CCARVVGTSTDTQYF. Here the CDR3 DNA reads TGCTGTGCTAGAGTCGTCGGAACTAGCACAGATACGCAGTATTTT.

This clonotype was found many times. CDR3 in amino acids: CASSPRKVGGTVSSYNEQFF. CDR3 in DNA: TGTGCCAGCAGCCCTAGAAAGGTGGGGGGGACGGTTAGCTCCTACAATGAGCAGTTCTTC. The gene calls are TRBV9 and TRBJ2-1, with 7 nucleotides matching TRBD2. With 4 bases clipped from V and 0 bases from J, the junction kept 19 bases outside the gene matches. Germline values: CDR1 SGDLS, CDR2 YYNGEE. The CDR3 runs 20 residues.

Remarks on this clonotype: This may be a read error: a much more frequent sequence differs by one nucleotide. The chain employs TRBV29-1 and TRBJ1-1; D remains unclear. This CDR3 has 10 residues. Germline values: CDR1 SQVTM, CDR2 ANQGSEA. V lost 4 bases to trimming and J lost 3 bases, with 3 bases between them. In DNA, the CDR3 is TGCAGCGTTGGGCACACTGAAGCTTTCTTT. It yields the protein CSVGHTEAFF.

The chain has TRBV28 and TRBJ1-1; no reliable D call. The V gene lost 2 bases and the J gene lost 1 base, with 14 bases spanning the gap. Germline V lookup: CDR1 MDHEN, CDR2 SYDVKM. The CDR3 runs to 16 residues. The CDR3 nucleotides are TGTGCCAGCAGTTTAGCTGCTCGCAGCCAGAACACTGAAGCTTTCTTT. Its translation is CASSLAARSQNTEAFF.

At least ten counts were recorded for this clonotype. The genes are TRBV12-3 or TRBV12-4 and TRBJ2-7; 8 nucleotides line up with TRBD2. J gave up 7 bases and V 6 bases, and 11 bases lay outside the gene matches. The CDR3 is 14 residues long. For the CDR3, the DNA is TGTGCCAGCAGCCCCCGGGGGGGAGGTTGGGAGCAGTACTTC. Amino acid sequence: CASSPRGGGWEQYF.